This T cell receptor beta chain stems from a study of cytomegalovirus exposure and HLA in healthy donors. The primer mix had 60 Vbeta and 13 Jbeta primers. The method was immunoSEQ multiplex PCR; TCRdb's version includes in-frame clones alone and lacks a portion of them. This sample has about 140,000 clones; roughly 60% occur once, and the top ten carry less than 2.5%. The germline V gene has CDR1 SGHNT and CDR2 YYREEE (reference sequence). CDR3 length: 13 amino acids. V lost 0 bases, J lost 4 bases, and 7 bases lay in between. The sequenced material came from PBMCs. The J gene is TRBJ2-5, the V gene TRBV5-4, with a tentative D call TRBD2 (6 bases). The receptor was isolated from a woman in her thirties or forties in good health and CMV-seronegative. The CDR3 coding sequence is TGTGCCAGCAGCTTGGCCGGGGGAGAGACCCAGTACTTC. Protein product: CASSLAGGETQYF.